One sample yielded the 10 T cell receptor beta chains listed below, sequenced in a study of blood T cell repertoires in COVID-19. The assay was immunoSEQ multiplex PCR, and TCRdb's table has in-frame clones only and misses some. The table has 70,000 to 90,000 clones, around 86% seen once. Specimen: peripheral blood. Receptor source: an elderly man with active or convalescent COVID-19.

CDR3 in amino acids: CASSTQDRPYGYTF. The DNA for the CDR3 is TGTGCCAGCAGTACGCAGGACAGACCCTATGGCTACACCTTC. The rearrangement links TRBV6-2 or TRBV6-3 to TRBJ1-2, with D possibly TRBD1 on 6 matching bases. This CDR3 has 14 residues. Germline CDR1 and CDR2: MNHEY and SVGEGT. Trimming removed 5 bases from V and 4 bases from J, with 14 bases in between.

The CDR3 DNA reads TGTGCCAGCAGCTCGATACCTACTAAGGACACTGAAGCTTTCTTT. Translating gives CASSSIPTKDTEAFF. J is TRBJ1-1 and V is TRBV11-3; D uncertain. From germline, CDR1 is SGHNT and CDR2 YENEEA. The CDR3 covers 15 residues. Trimming left V 4 bases short and J 3 bases short, with 15 bases between.

The rearrangement links TRBV27 to TRBJ1-1, with D possibly matching TRBD1 (5 bases). This CDR3 comprises 13 residues. The V and J ends lost 3 bases and 3 bases respectively, with 8 bases between them. The germline V gene encodes CDR1 MNHEY and CDR2 SMNVEV (reference sequence). The DNA for the CDR3 is TGTGCCAGCAGTTTCAGGGAAGACACTGAAGCTTTCTTT. The encoded protein is CASSFREDTEAFF.

This clone was counted once. This chain joins TRBV6-1 and TRBJ2-1, with 9 bases identical to TRBD1. From germline, CDR1 is MNHNS and CDR2 SASEGT. The CDR3 consists of 18 residues. Trimming removed 2 bases from V and 12 bases from J; junction bases left unmatched: 20. CDR3 sequence (DNA): TGTGCCAGCAGTGAAATTAGGAAGGGGACAGGGTCTCCGATGGGGCAGTTCTTC. Translated: CASSEIRKGTGSPMGQFF.

The genes are TRBV4-2 and TRBJ1-1, with D possibly TRBD1 on 5 matching bases. Trimming pared 1 base from V and 5 bases from J, leaving 11 bases between. CDR3 length: 14 amino acids. CDR1 and CDR2 from the germline V gene are LGHNA and YNFKEQ. In DNA form, the CDR3 reads TGTGCCAGCAGCCAAGCTACCGGGGGAACTGAAGCTTTCTTT. Protein product: CASSQATGGTEAFF.

The rearrangement joins TRBV6-5 to TRBJ2-7; TRBD1 matches at 8 bases. The CDR3 sequence is 14 residues long. Germline CDR1 is MNHEY and CDR2 is SVGAGI. Trimming at V came to 5 bases and at J to 3 bases, leaving 6 bases not matched to a gene. CDR3 loop: CASSTGTGLYEQYV. CDR3 bases: TGTGCCAGCAGTACCGGGACAGGCCTCTACGAGCAGTACGTC.

This chain links TRBV7-9 with TRBJ2-5; TRBD1 matches at 7 bases. J was trimmed by 1 base and V by 5 bases; bases with no gene match: 4. This CDR3 contains 14 residues. Germline-derived CDR1 and CDR2 are SEHNR and FQNEAQ (reference sequence). The CDR3 reads CASSKGQSQETQYF. Here the CDR3 DNA reads TGTGCCAGCAGCAAGGGACAGAGCCAAGAGACCCAGTACTTC.

J is TRBJ1-2 and V is TRBV25-1; 8 bases are shared with TRBD1. Trimming removed 4 bases from V and 2 bases from J; junction bases left unmatched: 0. CDR1 is MGHDK, CDR2 SYGVNS, per germline. This CDR3 spans 13 amino acids. The CDR3 sequence: CASSGDRNYGYTF. The CDR3 bases are TGTGCCAGCAGTGGGGACAGGAACTATGGCTACACCTTC.

About this clone itself: The sample has other DNA sequences that encode this CDR3 too. V and J are TRBV30 and TRBJ1-3; D is perhaps TRBD1 (6 bases). Germline V gives CDR1 GTSNPN, CDR2 SVGIG (reference sequence). The CDR3 has 14 amino acids. V was cut by 0 bases and J by 4 bases, with 10 bases left in between. In nucleotides, the CDR3 is TGTGCCTGGAGTGTGAGGGGGTCCGGAAACACCATATATTTT. Protein product: CAWSVRGSGNTIYF. Full variable domain (remainder filled in from reference TRBV30 and TRBJ1-3): SQTIHQWPATLVQPVGSPLSLECTVEGTSNPNLYWYRQAAGRGLQLLFYSVGIGQISSEVPQNLSASRPQDRQFILSSKKLLLSDSGFYLCAWSVRGSGNTIYFGEGSWLTVV.

Here the CDR3 reads CASSQGRGGTGNQPQHF. The CDR3 nucleotides read TGTGCCAGCAGCCAAGGTCGTGGAGGGACAGGCAATCAGCCCCAGCATTTT. This chain links TRBV3-1 (or the pseudogene TRBV3-2) with TRBJ1-5, with 7 bases fitting TRBD1. Unmatched junction bases numbered 8, after V lost 1 base and J lost 2 bases. The CDR3 runs 17 residues. Looked up from germline, CDR1 is LGHDT and CDR2 is YNNKEL (reference sequence).